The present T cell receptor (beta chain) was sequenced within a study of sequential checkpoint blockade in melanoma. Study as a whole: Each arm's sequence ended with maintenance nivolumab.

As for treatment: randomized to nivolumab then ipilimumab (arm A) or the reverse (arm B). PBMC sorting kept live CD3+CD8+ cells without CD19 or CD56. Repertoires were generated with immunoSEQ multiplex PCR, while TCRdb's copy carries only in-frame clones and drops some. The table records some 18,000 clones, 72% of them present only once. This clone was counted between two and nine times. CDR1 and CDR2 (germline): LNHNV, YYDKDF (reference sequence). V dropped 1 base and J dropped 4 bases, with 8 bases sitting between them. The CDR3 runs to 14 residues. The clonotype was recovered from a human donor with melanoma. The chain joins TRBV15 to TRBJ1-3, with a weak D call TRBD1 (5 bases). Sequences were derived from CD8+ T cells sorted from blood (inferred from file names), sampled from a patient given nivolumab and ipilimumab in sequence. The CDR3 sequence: CATSRVPGGNTIYF. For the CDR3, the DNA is TGTGCCACCAGCAGAGTACCAGGGGGAAACACCATATATTTT.